The 27 T cell receptor beta chains below come from one sample, sequenced in a study of T cell responses to AZD1222 COVID-19 vaccine. The repertoire was sequenced with immunoSEQ multiplex PCR; TCRdb's copy has only in-frame clones and lacks some. This table holds roughly 100,000 clones, about 90% found once. Here the sequenced sample was peripheral blood, taken on day 0 of AZD1222 vaccination. The receptors stem from an adult in good health.

This chain joins TRBV4-2 and TRBJ2-1; 14 bases are shared with TRBD2. V lost 0 bases, J lost 6 bases, and 1 base stayed unmatched. The CDR3 runs to 16 residues. Per germline, CDR1 LGHNA and CDR2 YNFKEQ. CDR3 sequence reads: CASSQDGTSGGNEQFF. CDR3 DNA sequence: TGTGCCAGCAGCCAAGATGGGACTAGCGGGGGCAATGAGCAGTTCTTC.

The chain recombines TRBV5-4 with TRBJ2-3, with a weak D call TRBD2 (6 bases). Trimming took off 4 bases at V and 4 bases at J, with 16 bases between the two ends. This CDR3 region has 15 residues. In germline, CDR1 is SGHNT, CDR2 YYREEE (reference sequence). The CDR3, as DNA: TGTGCCAGCAGCCCCCGGGTTAGCGGAGCAGATACGCAGTATTTT. Residues: CASSPRVSGADTQYF.

The V call is TRBV6-2 or TRBV6-3, the J call TRBJ2-5; 8 bases are shared with TRBD2. The V and J ends lost 6 bases and 2 bases, in that order; junction bases with no gene match: 11. The CDR3 loop spans 16 amino acids. In germline, CDR1 is MNHEY, CDR2 SVGEGT. CDR3 nucleotide sequence: TGTGCCAGCAGGTACCGTAGCGGGGCCTTACAAGAGACCCAGTACTTC. Protein sequence: CASRYRSGALQETQYF.

This rearrangement joins TRBV6-2 or TRBV6-3 to TRBJ2-3, with 13 positions matching TRBD2. V dropped 6 bases and J dropped 4; count of bases not matched to a gene: 10. The CDR3 is made up of 17 amino acids. CDR1 and CDR2 (germline): MNHEY, SVGEGT. The CDR3 DNA reads as TGTGCCAGCAGCTTGAGGACTAGCGGGAGATCGGCAGATACGCAGTATTTT. Amino acids: CASSLRTSGRSADTQYF.

The chain uses TRBV25-1 and TRBJ2-3; 7 bases are a match to TRBD2. The CDR3 is 18 amino acids. Germline CDR1 and CDR2: MGHDK and SYGVNS. J was trimmed by 2 bases and V by 1 base; bases with no gene match: 12. For the CDR3, the DNA is TGTGCCAGCAGTGAATTGGGCCAAAGCGGGGTAGACACAGATACGCAGTATTTT. Translation gives CASSELGQSGVDTDTQYF.

The CDR3 DNA reads TGCAGTGCTAGTCCGGCTACCTACGAGCAGTACTTC. Residues: CSASPATYEQYF. The V and J genes are TRBV20-1 and TRBJ2-7; D remains ambiguous. CDR1 is DFQATT and CDR2 is SNEGSKA in the germline V gene (reference sequence). V lost 3 bases, J lost 2 bases, and 8 bases lay in between. This CDR3 has 12 amino acids.

The chain has TRBV6-5 and TRBJ2-1; D might be TRBD2 (6 bases). Trimming removed 3 bases from V and 1 base from J, with 13 bases in between. The germline gives CDR1 MNHEY, CDR2 SVGAGI. The CDR3 totals 16 residues. This chain's CDR3 is CASSYGGTPSYNEQFF. The CDR3 nucleotides read TGTGCCAGCAGTTATGGCGGGACTCCGTCCTACAATGAGCAGTTCTTC.

This chain uses TRBV5-4 with TRBJ1-4; D remains unclear. CDR3 length equals 12 residues. The V gene lost 1 base and the J gene lost 5 bases, with 3 bases spanning the gap. Per germline, CDR1 SGHNT and CDR2 YYREEE (reference sequence). The CDR3 sequence is CASSLPNEKLFF. The CDR3 nucleotides read TGTGCCAGCAGCTTGCCGAATGAAAAACTGTTTTTT. The variable domain in full, with the rest retrieved from reference TRBV5-4 and TRBJ1-4, is ETGVTQSPTHLIKTRGQQVTLRCSSQSGHNTVSWYQQALGQGPQFIFQYYREEENGRGNFPPRFSGLQFPNYSSELNVNALELDDSALYLCASSLPNEKLFFGSGTQLSVL.

The rearrangement links TRBV9 to TRBJ1-2; D unclear. Looked up from germline, CDR1 is SGDLS and CDR2 is YYNGEE. There are 12 residues in the CDR3. V gave up 0 bases and J gave up 2 bases, with 2 bases separating them. CDR3 bases: TGTGCCAGCAGCGTAGAAAACTATGGCTACACCTTC. This codes for CASSVENYGYTF.

The chain is built from TRBV18 and TRBJ1-4, with no clear D. The germline CDR1 and CDR2 sequences are KGHSH and LQKENI. The CDR3 runs 14 residues. V lost 3 bases to trimming and J lost 4 bases, with 9 bases between them. The CDR3 sequence: CASSPGYGNEKLFF. The CDR3, as DNA: TGTGCCAGCTCACCGGGATATGGTAATGAAAAACTGTTTTTT.

J is TRBJ2-2 and V is TRBV9; D assignment may be TRBD1 or TRBD2 (6 bases each). Germline CDR1 and CDR2: SGDLS and YYNGEE. With 0 bases removed from V and 8 bases from J, the gap between germline ends came to 17 bases. This CDR3 is built from 16 residues. Here the CDR3 DNA reads TGTGCCAGCAGCGTAGCGCCCGGGGGCGCTTCAGGGGAGCTGTTTTTT. It translates to CASSVAPGGASGELFF.

This sequence joins TRBV29-1 and TRBJ1-1, with a possible D match to TRBD1 (6 bases). The CDR3 extends over 10 amino acids. CDR1 is SQVTM, CDR2 ANQGSEA, per germline. V was shortened by 8 bases and J by 8 bases, with 12 bases between the two germline ends. CDR3 sequence reads: CSTLTGEAFF. CDR3 coding DNA: TGCAGCACCCTAACAGGGGAAGCTTTCTTT.

The chain is built from TRBV7-2 and TRBJ2-7; D gene unclear. The V end was cut by 5 bases, the J end by 1 base, with 12 bases between. The CDR3 sequence is 14 residues long. Germline CDR1 is SGHTA and CDR2 is FQGNSA. This CDR3 reads CASSRRAASYEQYF. The CDR3 nucleotides are TGTGCCAGCAGCCGTCGGGCAGCTTCCTACGAGCAGTACTTC.

The chain joins TRBV19 to TRBJ1-5; TRBD1 is a possible D gene (6 bases). Germline V lookup: CDR1 LNHDA, CDR2 SQIVND (reference sequence). Trimming shortened V by 1 base and J by 4 bases, and 20 bases separated the two germline ends. The CDR3 loop spans 18 amino acids. The CDR3 sequence: CASSIGRGPTGNNQPQHF. The CDR3 region has the DNA TGTGCCAGTAGTATAGGGAGAGGGCCAACAGGGAATAATCAGCCCCAGCATTTT.

This clone was counted between two and nine times. The chain employs TRBV2 and TRBJ2-1; 8 bases are a match to TRBD1. The V segment lost 6 bases and the J segment 6 bases; nucleotides outside the gene matches: 13. Germline CDR1 reads SNHLY; CDR2 reads FYNNEI. The CDR3 spans 16 residues. The CDR3 region has the DNA TGTGCCAGCAGCGGTACCGGACAGGGAGGTATCAATGAGCAGTTCTTC. Its translation: CASSGTGQGGINEQFF. The complete variable domain, with remaining parts taken from reference TRBV2 and TRBJ2-1, reads EPEVTQTPSHQVTQMGQEVILRCVPISNHLYFYWYRQILGQKVEFLVSFYNNEISEKSEIFDDQFSVERPDGSNFTLKIRSTKLEDSAMYFCASSGTGQGGINEQFFGPGTRLTVL.

In this sample, this clone turned up many times. The chain uses TRBV24-1 and TRBJ1-2, with 10 nucleotides matching TRBD1. Looked up from germline, CDR1 is KGHDR and CDR2 is SFDVKD. CDR3 length: 15 residues. The ends lost 4 bases at V and 6 bases at J; junction bases unmatched: 7. Written as DNA, the CDR3 is TGTGCCACCAGTGAGTCGGGACAGGGGTGGAATGGCTACACCTTC. Translation: CATSESGQGWNGYTF.

V usage is TRBV7-9 and J usage is TRBJ1-2; 7 bases are a match to TRBD1. This CDR3 is 15 amino acids long. V was clipped by 3 bases and J by 1 base; unmatched bases: 5. Per germline, CDR1 SEHNR and CDR2 FQNEAQ (reference sequence). The CDR3 is CASSFVQGFNYGYTF. The CDR3 DNA sequence: TGTGCCAGCAGCTTCGTACAGGGGTTTAACTATGGCTACACCTTC. Full variable domain (missing parts from reference TRBV7-9 and TRBJ1-2): DTGVSQNPRHKITKRGQNVTFRCDPISEHNRLYWYRQTLGQGPEFLTYFQNEAQLEKSRLLSDRFSAERPKGSFSTLEIQRTEQGDSAMYLCASSFVQGFNYGYTFGSGTRLTVV.

This chain links TRBV27 with TRBJ1-2; tentatively, D is TRBD1 (6 bases). The CDR3 is 15 amino acids. Germline V gene lookup returns CDR1 MNHEY and CDR2 SMNVEV (reference sequence). The ends were cut back, 5 bases at V and 2 bases at J, with 15 bases in the middle. The CDR3 region has the DNA TGTGCCAGCAGTCCGAACGGACAGATGAACTATGGCTACACCTTC. This sequence encodes CASSPNGQMNYGYTF.

The chain employs TRBV7-3 and TRBJ1-2; no clear D gene. Germline CDR1 reads SGHTA; CDR2 reads FQGTGA. V dropped 5 bases and J dropped 5 bases, with 15 bases sitting between them. CDR3 length: 14 residues. DNA of the CDR3: TGTGCCAGCAGCGAGGAACCTGGAGCATATGGCTACACCTTC. It codes for CASSEEPGAYGYTF. The full variable domain, completed using reference TRBV7-3 and TRBJ1-2, is GAGVSQTPSNKVTEKGKYVELRCDPISGHTALYWYRQSLGQGPEFLIYFQGTGAADDSGLPNDRFFAVRPEGSVSTLKIQRTERGDSAVYLCASSEEPGAYGYTFGSGTRLTVV.

J is TRBJ1-1 and V is TRBV7-2, with D hard to call. Trimming stripped 7 bases from V and 1 base from J, with 10 bases between. This CDR3 spans 13 amino acids. CDR1 and CDR2 from the germline V gene are SGHTA and FQGNSA. The CDR3 protein is CASNLWGNTEAFF. The DNA of the CDR3 is TGTGCCAGCAATTTGTGGGGGAACACTGAAGCTTTCTTT.

The rearrangement joins TRBV13 to TRBJ1-1, with D unresolved. This CDR3 comprises 13 residues. CDR1 and CDR2 (germline): PRHDT, FYEKMQ (reference sequence). V lost 1 base, J lost 7 bases, and 10 bases lay in between. The CDR3 loop is CASSLDRRVEAFF. As DNA, the CDR3 is TGTGCCAGCAGCTTAGATAGGAGGGTTGAAGCTTTCTTT.

The V call is TRBV20-1, the J call TRBJ1-6; D call uncertain. The V end lost 3 bases, the J end lost 5 bases, and 8 bases lay between the germline ends. The germline CDR1 and CDR2 sequences are DFQATT and SNEGSKA (reference sequence). This CDR3 contains 13 residues. The CDR3 region has the DNA TGCAGTGCTAGTCTCCCAAATAATTCACCCCTCCACTTT. Translating it yields CSASLPNNSPLHF.

The chain links TRBV9 to TRBJ2-7; D possibly matches TRBD1 or TRBD2 (5 bases each). Trimming stripped 6 bases from V and 2 bases from J, with 15 bases between. Germline-derived CDR1 and CDR2 are SGDLS and YYNGEE. The CDR3 covers 14 residues. In nucleotides, the CDR3 is TGTGCCAGCACCCCCGGAGAGGGGCCCTACGAGCAGTACTTC. This encodes CASTPGEGPYEQYF. The entire variable domain, with the rest obtained from reference TRBV9 and TRBJ2-7, is as follows: DSGVTQTPKHLITATGQRVTLRCSPRSGDLSVYWYQQSLDQGLQFLIQYYNGEERAKGNILERFSAQQFPDLHSELNLSSLELGDSALYFCASTPGEGPYEQYFGPGTRLTVT.

This chain connects TRBV4-3 to TRBJ1-1; 8 bases match TRBD1. V gave up 5 bases and J gave up 1 base; unmatched junction bases: 6. Germline CDR1 and CDR2: LGHNA and YSLEER. The CDR3 is made up of 15 amino acids. Here the CDR3 DNA reads TGCGCCAGCAGCTATGAGACAGGGGCGAACACTGAAGCTTTCTTT. Translating gives CASSYETGANTEAFF.

The chain joins TRBV27 to TRBJ2-2; TRBD2 matches at 7 bases. The CDR3 consists of 16 residues. V dropped 7 bases and J dropped 0; count of bases not matched to a gene: 8. Germline CDR1 MNHEY, CDR2 SMNVEV (reference sequence). This CDR3 is CASTPLAGANTGELFF. In DNA, the CDR3 is TGTGCCAGCACCCCTCTGGCGGGAGCGAACACCGGGGAGCTGTTTTTT.

The chain has TRBV6-1 and TRBJ2-1; 7 nucleotides align to TRBD2. The CDR3 covers 15 residues. Germline assignment: CDR1 MNHNS and CDR2 SASEGT. Trimming at V came to 3 bases and at J to 4 bases, leaving 6 bases not matched to a gene. DNA for the CDR3: TGTGCCAGCAGTGAGAGTGGCGGGGGTTACAATGAGCAGTTCTTC. Its translation: CASSESGGGYNEQFF.

This clone turned up a few times. The chain joins TRBV7-9 to TRBJ2-2; 14 bases match TRBD2. The CDR3 is made up of 17 amino acids. The junction had 4 bases not matched to a gene; V was cut back by 5 bases and J by 2 bases. Germline assignment: CDR1 SEHNR and CDR2 FQNEAQ (reference sequence). CDR3 coding DNA: TGTGCCAGCAGCCCGACTAGCGGGAGGGGAAACACCGGGGAGCTGTTTTTT. Its translation is CASSPTSGRGNTGELFF.